This T cell receptor beta chain comes out of a study of early T cells in non-severe SARS-CoV-2 infection. Unique molecular identifiers were added to individual cDNA molecules. TCRdb fed the 5' RACE reads into MiXCR, producing one record per CDR3 protein. Among approximately 45,000 distinct CDR3 sequences listed, about a tenth were seen once. This CDR3 region has 15 residues. Germline loops: CDR1 SQVTM, CDR2 ANQGSEA. V shed 4 bases and J 3 bases; nucleotides not matched to a gene: 11. At least ten counts were recorded for this clonotype. This receptor was obtained from an adult who was a healthcare worker with PCR-confirmed SARS-CoV-2 infection or an uninfected control (not recorded which). The chain couples TRBV29-1 to TRBJ1-2, with 7 bases fitting TRBD1. Sequenced: whole blood. CDR3 nucleotide sequence: TGCAGCGTTGCACTACACAGGGGAGGTGACTATGGCTACACCTTC. It yields the protein CSVALHRGGDYGYTF.